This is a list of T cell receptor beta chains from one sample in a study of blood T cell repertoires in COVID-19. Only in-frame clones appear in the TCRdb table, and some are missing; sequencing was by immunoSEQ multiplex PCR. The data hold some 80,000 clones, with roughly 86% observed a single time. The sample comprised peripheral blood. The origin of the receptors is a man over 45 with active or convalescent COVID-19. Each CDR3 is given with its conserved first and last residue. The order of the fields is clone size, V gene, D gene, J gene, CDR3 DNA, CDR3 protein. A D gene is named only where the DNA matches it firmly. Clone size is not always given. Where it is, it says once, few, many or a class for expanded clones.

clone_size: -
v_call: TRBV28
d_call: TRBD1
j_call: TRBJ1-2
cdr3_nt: TGTGCCAGCAGTCCCCAGGACAGGGCTCTCTATGGCTACACCTTC
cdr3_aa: CASSPQDRALYGYTF

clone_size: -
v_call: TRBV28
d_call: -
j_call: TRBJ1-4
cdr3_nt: TGTGCCAGCAGCGGGGGGGCGTCAGCTAATGAAAAACTGTTTTTT
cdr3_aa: CASSGGASANEKLFF

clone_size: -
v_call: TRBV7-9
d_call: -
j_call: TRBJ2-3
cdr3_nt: TGTGCCAGCAGCTATTACAGGGTTGATACGCAGTATTTT
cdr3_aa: CASSYYRVDTQYF

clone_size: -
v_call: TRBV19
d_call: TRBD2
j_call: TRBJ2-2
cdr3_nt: TGTGCCAGTACTTACGTTGGAGCGGGCCTAGCGGGGGCCGGGGAGCTGTTTTTT
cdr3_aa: CASTYVGAGLAGAGELFF

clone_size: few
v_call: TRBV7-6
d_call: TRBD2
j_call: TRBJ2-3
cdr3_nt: TGTGCCAGCAGCCCCTCGACTAGCGGGGGCCCCACAGATACGCAGTATTTT
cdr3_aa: CASSPSTSGGPTDTQYF

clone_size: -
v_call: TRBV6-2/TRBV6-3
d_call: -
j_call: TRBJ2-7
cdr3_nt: TGTGCCAGCAGTAGCAACGAGCAGTACTTC
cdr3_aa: CASSSNEQYF

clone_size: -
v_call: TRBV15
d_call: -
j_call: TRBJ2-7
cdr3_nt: TGTGCCACCAGCAGAGAGGGGGGACCGACCAACTACGAGCAGTACTTC
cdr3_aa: CATSREGGPTNYEQYF

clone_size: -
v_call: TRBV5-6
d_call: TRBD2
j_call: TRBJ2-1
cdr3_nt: TGTGCCAGCAGCCCGACTAGCGGGGGGAAGAATGAGCAGTTCTTC
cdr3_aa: CASSPTSGGKNEQFF

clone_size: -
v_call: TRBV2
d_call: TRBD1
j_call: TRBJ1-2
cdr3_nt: TGTGCCAGCAGTGGACAGGGGGCGGGAAGTGGCTACACCTTC
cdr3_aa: CASSGQGAGSGYTF

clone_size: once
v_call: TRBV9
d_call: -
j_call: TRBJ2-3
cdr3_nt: TGTGCCAGCAGCGTAGCTAGCTCCGGGGATACGCAGTATTTT
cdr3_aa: CASSVASSGDTQYF

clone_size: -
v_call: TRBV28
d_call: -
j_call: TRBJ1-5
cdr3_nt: TGTGCCAGCAGTCTAGGTTCTGGTGGCAATCAGCCCCAGCATTTT
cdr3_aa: CASSLGSGGNQPQHF

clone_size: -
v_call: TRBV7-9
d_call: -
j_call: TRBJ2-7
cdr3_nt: TGTGCCAGCAGCCCCCGCAAAGGGGGTCGGGACGAGCAGTACTTC
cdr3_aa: CASSPRKGGRDEQYF

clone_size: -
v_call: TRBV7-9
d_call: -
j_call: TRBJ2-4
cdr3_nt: TGTGCCAGCAGCTCCGGGGCCAAAAACATTCAGTACTTC
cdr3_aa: CASSSGAKNIQYF

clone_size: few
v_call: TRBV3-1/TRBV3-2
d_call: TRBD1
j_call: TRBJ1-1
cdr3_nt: TGTGCCAGCAGCCAAGATGCGTCCGGGACAGGGTTTTACACTGAAGCTTTCTTT
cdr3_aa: CASSQDASGTGFYTEAFF

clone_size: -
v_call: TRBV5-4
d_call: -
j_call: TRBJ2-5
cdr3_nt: TGTGCCAGCAGCAGGACTATTTTCCAAGAGACCCAGTACTTC
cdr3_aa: CASSRTIFQETQYF

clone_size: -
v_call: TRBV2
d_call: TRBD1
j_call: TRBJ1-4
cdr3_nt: TGTGCCAGCGCGGACAGGGCTTCTAATGAAAAACTGTTTTTT
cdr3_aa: CASADRASNEKLFF

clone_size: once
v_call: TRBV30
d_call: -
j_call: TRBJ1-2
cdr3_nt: TGTGCCTGGAGTGTACCGGGGGGCGCGGAAGGCTACACCTTC
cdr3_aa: CAWSVPGGAEGYTF

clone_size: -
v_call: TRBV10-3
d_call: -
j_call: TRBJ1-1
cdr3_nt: TGTGCCATCACCAAAGGGGACACTGAAGCTTTCTTT
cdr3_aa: CAITKGDTEAFF

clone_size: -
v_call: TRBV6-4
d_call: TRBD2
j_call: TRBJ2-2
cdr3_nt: TGTGCCAGCAGAATTGAACAGGGTGGGACTAGTTTTAGGACCGGGGAGCTGTTTTTT
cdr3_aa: CASRIEQGGTSFRTGELFF

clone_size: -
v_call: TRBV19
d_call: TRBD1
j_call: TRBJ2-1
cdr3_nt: TGTGCCAGTAAACCCAGGACAGGCAATGAGCAGTTCTTC
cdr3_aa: CASKPRTGNEQFF

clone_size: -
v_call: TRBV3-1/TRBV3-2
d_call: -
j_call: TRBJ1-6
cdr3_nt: TGTGCCAGCAGCCAAGGACACAGCTCCTATAATTCACCCCTCCACTTT
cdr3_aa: CASSQGHSSYNSPLHF

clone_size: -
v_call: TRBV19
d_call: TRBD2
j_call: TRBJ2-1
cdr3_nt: TGTGCCAGTTTAGGAAAGCGGGGTCACAATGAGCAGTTCTTC
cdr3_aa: CASLGKRGHNEQFF

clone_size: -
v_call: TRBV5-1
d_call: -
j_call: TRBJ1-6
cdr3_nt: TGCGCCAGCAGCTACCGGATGGGGGGTAATAATTCACCCCTCCACTTT
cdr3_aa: CASSYRMGGNNSPLHF